This T cell receptor beta chain was captured by sequencing in a study of cytomegalovirus exposure and HLA in healthy donors listed by TCRdb under 2017. General notes on the study: The 666 repertoires of the first cohort and the approximately 130 validation repertoires were produced on the same platform, according to a later analysis. The study aimed to test whether cataloging public T cell receptors could reveal signatures of past pathogen exposure. A separate validation cohort of more than 100 different subjects was used in addition to the approximately 640-subject first cohort. To predict cytomegalovirus infection status, the study brought together high-throughput TCR immunosequencing, statistical association of individual TCRs with disease status, and machine learning. The paper as a whole reports these results and caveats: The authors suggested that the approach could potentially be generalized to other disease states and immunological phenotypes. A total of about 150 TCR beta chains were listed by the study as associated with cytomegalovirus. The classifier was reported to diagnose cytomegalovirus status with high specificity and sensitivity in both the original cohort and the validation cohort. A later analysis found that TCRs clustered in the first cohort also tended to co-occur in the roughly 120 validation repertoires, with just under 95% of cluster scores above 0. In vitro tests confirmed that a few of the cytomegalovirus-associated TCR beta chains recognize cytomegalovirus antigens. A later analysis lacked HLA typing for the validation cohort, so it scored co-occurrence in that cohort across all 120 repertoires. While some public TCRs were present in many individuals, most TCR sequences turned up only very rarely across donors.

Donors formed part of the validation cohort, which comprised 95 to 150 subjects and was distinct from the first cohort of 666 subjects. The sample holds one count of this clone. Its antigen has not been determined. Per-nucleotide qualities are absent, and no much larger clonotype sits a single base away. Libraries were prepared through the immunoSEQ multiplex PCR assay. The authors' pipeline ran thus. A statistical classification framework was developed to diagnose cytomegalovirus status using the catalog of TCR beta chain sequences. TCRdb stores this immuneACCESS table with in-frame sequences only. Part of the clones is absent; in the studies checked, under half of the shortfall reflects unresolved V genes, and no reason is known for the rest. The V and J calls and clone size were taken over from that table, and D and trimming were inferred from the DNA. This sample comprises approximately 46,000 clones, approximately 90% of them detected only once. The ten largest clones take up approximately 1.5% of the sample.

For CDR1 and CDR2, the germline V gene (reference sequence) lists LNHDA and SQIVND. The trim is 4 bases for V and 4 bases for J, with a gap of 13 bases between the germline ends. Including the terminal cysteine and phenylalanine, the CDR3 comprises 14 residues. The retained sequence is limited to the CDR3, 42 bases, with the frame set at the first base. The V gene is TRBV19 and the J gene is TRBJ1-2; matching of 6 bases hints at TRBD1 as the D gene. The source of this sequence is a man between 18 and 35 years old in good health and CMV-seronegative. The sequenced material came from PBMCs. The DNA reads TGTGCCAGTAGTACCGGACAGCTCCTCTATGGCTACACCTTC. The resulting protein is CASSTGQLLYGYTF.